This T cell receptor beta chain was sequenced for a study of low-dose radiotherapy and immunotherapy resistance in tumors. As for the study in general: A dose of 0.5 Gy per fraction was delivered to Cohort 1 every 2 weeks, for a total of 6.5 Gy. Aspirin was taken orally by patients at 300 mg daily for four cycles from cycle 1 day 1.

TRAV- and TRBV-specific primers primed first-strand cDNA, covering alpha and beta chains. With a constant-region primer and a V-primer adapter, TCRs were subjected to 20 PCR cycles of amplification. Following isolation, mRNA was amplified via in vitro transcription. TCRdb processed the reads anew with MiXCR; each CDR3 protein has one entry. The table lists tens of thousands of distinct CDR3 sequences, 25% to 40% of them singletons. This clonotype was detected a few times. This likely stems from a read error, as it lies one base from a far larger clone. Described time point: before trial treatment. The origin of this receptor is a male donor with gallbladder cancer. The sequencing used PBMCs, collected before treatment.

CDR3 residues: CASSNVGRGGEQYF. As DNA, the CDR3 is TGTGCCAGCAGTAACGTCGGGCGGGGCGGTGAGCAGTACTTC. The chain employs TRBV2 and TRBJ2-7; D may be TRBD2 (6 bases). CDR1 and CDR2 from the germline V gene are SNHLY and FYNNEI. The CDR3 sequence is 14 residues long. V shed 5 bases and J shed 7 bases, with 18 bases lying between them.